Included here is one T cell receptor (beta chain) sequence, with context. Its antigen is still unknown. No base qualities exist here, and no much larger clone lies one base off it. The source of the sample is a study of T cells in Graves' hyperthyroidism and ophthalmopathy (dated by TCRdb to about 2019). About the study as a whole: Peripheral blood samples were taken at the time of initial diagnosis, prior to any treatment. To identify distinguishing TCR V-J signatures, a discovery cohort of 95 to 100 patients was used, comprising approximately 40 with Graves' ophthalmopathy and roughly 60 with stable Graves' hyperthyroidism. Whether ophthalmopathy could be predicted prospectively was tested in an independent validation cohort made up of roughly 20 hyperthyroidism patients plus 17 patients who later progressed to ophthalmopathy. The roughly 100 discovery patients were randomly divided into training and test sets at a 7:3 ratio. In several Graves' hyperthyroidism patients, the study also compared T-cell repertoires from thyroid tissue with T-cell repertoires from blood. Once sampling was done, hyperthyroidism patients were given methimazole at a starting dose of 30 mg daily, whereas ophthalmopathy patients were given high-dose intravenous methylprednisolone. According to the paper, TCR Vbeta CDR3 sequencing was carried out on some 140 peripheral blood samples, which came from about 45 ophthalmopathy, about 75 hyperthyroidism and roughly 17 progressor patients.

Summary of the overall study and its limitations: No statistical method was used to set the sample size in advance, and investigators knew the group allocation. Ophthalmopathy was separated from stable hyperthyroidism by a 13 V-J signature model, with over 85% sensitivity and about 81% specificity obtained in cross-validation and 80%/75% obtained in testing. Blood samples also contained most of the expanded thyroid clonotypes (frequency above 0.001), which suggests that blood repertoires may reflect thyroid immune responses. In validation, progression to ophthalmopathy was predicted by the model with around 71% sensitivity and 72% to 85% specificity, a median of roughly 6 months before onset.

Amplification of TCR beta CDR3 regions was carried out from RNA transcripts. The first round of RT-PCR for the TCR CDR3 was performed with the HTBI primer set and the Qiagen OneStep RT-PCR kit. The libraries were constructed in a second round of multiplex PCR and then size-selected and purified. Paired-end sequencing of the libraries was performed with 100 bp reads on an Illumina HiSeq2000. In the paper's pipeline: SOAPnuke was used to process the raw data, with reads discarded if the reads contained adapters or uncalled bases, had a mean Phred below 15, or lacked an exact constant-primer or identifier match. COPE v1.2.5 was used to merge high-quality paired reads, and clonotypes were defined as unique nucleotide sequences. MiTCR v1.1 was used to align the clonotypes against IMGT TRBV, TRBD and TRBJ reference segments. The analysis was restricted to V-J combinations with a frequency above 0.0001, which together covered 99% to 99.2% of the repertoires. The TCS score was defined as F50 (clonal expansion) divided by E x V (chaos), with BLOSUM62-based TCRdist calculated between CDR3 peptides within each V-J. Welch's t-statistics and random forest reduced 514 V-J features to roughly 13, which were used in a naive Bayes classifier (R e1071). TCRdb reprocessing: public reads trimmed at Q25 with fastp, clones called with MiXCR, in-frame beta chains kept. A single entry per CDR3 protein holds the most common genes and DNA from its merged rows. For this entry, the V and J calls and clone size follow TCRdb and not the study's own pipeline. Recorded for this sample are approximately 600,000 distinct CDR3 sequences; approximately 14% of them occurred a single time. Approximately 6.4% of the sample rests with the top ten.

Ophthalmopathy patients had moderately to severely active disease, with a Clinical Activity Score of 3 or more, a NOSPECS grade of 4 or more, and a disease duration of less than 3 months. Exclusion was applied to patients with uncontrolled infections, other autoimmune diseases, pregnancy or lactation. Clinical symptoms, serum thyroxine and TRAb, thyroid ultrasound, and orbital computed tomography formed the basis for the diagnoses. PBMCs were isolated from 7.5 to 10 ml of fresh peripheral blood by Ficoll-Paque density gradient centrifugation. Trizol reagent was used to extract total RNA, and RNA quality was then checked on an Agilent 2100 Bioanalyzer. At the junction V is shortened by 0 bases and J by 2 bases, with 14 bases in between. Spanning cysteine to phenylalanine, the CDR3 consists of 17 amino acids. CDR3 DNA is the only sequence kept; it has 51 bases, read in frame from the first base. The germline V gene (reference sequence) yields LNHDA for CDR1 and SQIVND for CDR2.

This sequence originates from a woman aged 18-35 years with Graves' ophthalmopathy. This receptor chain uses TRBV19 and TRBJ2-1; the D element might be TRBD1 or TRBD2, as each aligns at 5 bases. The sample consisted of blood. The CDR3 is CASSIDIGTATYNEQFF. The sequenced DNA is TGTGCCAGTAGTATAGATATCGGGACCGCTACCTACAATGAGCAGTTCTTC. The CDR3 plus the reference TRBV19 and TRBJ2-1 genes for the other parts give the full variable domain: DGGITQSPKYLFRKEGQNVTLSCEQNLNHDAMYWYRQDPGQGLRLIYYSQIVNDFQKGDIAEGYSVSREKKESFPLTVTSAQKNPTAFYLCASSIDIGTATYNEQFFGPGTRLTVL.